Given below is one T cell receptor beta chain in context. It has no known antigen specificity. Base-call qualities are not available, and no considerably larger clone is one nucleotide away. The sample is drawn from a study of glioma-infiltrating T cells (dated by TCRdb to 2016 to 2018). Some background on the complete study: TCR alpha- and beta-chain repertoires were sequenced from glioma tissue, non-neoplastic brain tissue and matched peripheral blood mononuclear cells. Each tissue-infiltrating repertoire was compared with the same patient's peripheral blood repertoire to measure divergence between tissue and blood T-cell populations. The paired cohort comprised three low-grade glioma patients, 8 or 9 primary glioblastoma patients and three non-glioma patients contributing non-neoplastic brain tissue.

The iRepertoire nested amplicon-rescue multiplex PCR (arm-PCR) platform was used to amplify TCR alpha and beta CDR3 regions from RNA. For one-step reverse transcription and amplification, about 85-450 ng of tissue mRNA or PBMC total RNA was used as input. Following bead purification, Illumina adapters were added by a secondary multiplex PCR, and libraries between 200 and 400 bp were gel-purified. The libraries contained internal 6-nucleotide barcodes that were used for demultiplexing. Sequencing of libraries was performed on an Illumina MiSeq with 2x220 or 2x250 nucleotide paired-end reads. Under the source paper's analysis protocol: Paired reads were merged using FLASH 1.2.11 and aligned with BWA-MEM to the GRCh37 human genome, and TRA and TRB reads were then extracted. An IMGT-derived reference of cassette sequences and CDR3 motifs, with pseudogenes included, was used for V and J assignment. Reads were translated in three frames, and productive CDR3s were defined as those with a C...FGXG motif and no stop codons. A clonotype was defined as a unique combination of a V-J cassette pair and a CDR3 amino acid sequence. Reads were filtered by Hamming distance, with the threshold set by the sequence error rate of each sample in mapped regions. The public reads were run again by TCRdb, first through fastp at Q25 and then through MiXCR, and only productive beta chains were kept. Each entry merges the rows of one CDR3 protein and shows their most common DNA and genes. It is TCRdb's table, rather than the study itself, that gives the V and J calls and clone size. For this sample there are about 130,000 distinct CDR3 sequences; 24% appear just once. Clones ranked in the top ten supply roughly a quarter of the sample.

Here is what the overall study found, with its caveats: In non-neoplastic patients, VJ-independent divergence between tissue and blood fell below expectation, whereas in all gliomas, and especially in low-grade gliomas, the divergence rose above expectation. Group comparisons rested on small numbers: three non-neoplastic, three low-grade glioma and roughly eight glioblastoma patients. Only a very small number of CDR3 sequences turned up in both tissue and blood, a result put down to high CDR3 diversity combined with limited sampling.

Based on the germline V gene, the CDR1 and CDR2 sequences are SQVTM and ANQGSEA. Relative to germline, V is 7 bases shorter and J is 7 bases shorter, with 20 bases between their ends. The CDR3 measures 14 amino acids from cysteine to phenylalanine. Only CDR3 DNA remains: 42 bases, in frame from the first base. The chain is assembled from TRBV29-1 and TRBJ2-1; TRBD1 could be the D gene, as 6 bases match. Specimen: glioma tissue, nonneoplastic brain tissue, or PBMCs (not recorded which). This receptor was obtained from a human donor with low-grade glioma or glioblastoma, undergoing nonglioma brain surgery, or in good health (not recorded which). Here is the DNA: TGCAGCGGGGCCGGACAGTATTATTGGAATGAGCAGTTCTTC. Its amino acids are CSGAGQYYWNEQFF.